A selection of T cell receptor beta chains follows, all from one sample in a study of blood T cell repertoires in COVID-19. Profiled with immunoSEQ multiplex PCR; TCRdb holds only in-frame clones, not every one. The table shows about half a million clones, with about 88% occurring only once. Sequenced sample: PBMCs or T cells enriched from blood (not recorded which). The receptors were gathered from a woman aged 55-75 years who had recovered from COVID-19. The CDR3 runs from the conserved cysteine through the conserved F or W. Each record gives: V gene, D gene, CDR3 length, J gene, clone size, CDR3 DNA, CDR3 protein. The D gene is left open where the match is weak. Size is omitted from some rows. Given values are once, few, many or a class for expanded clones.

TRBV24-1	NA	16	TRBJ2-2	few	TGTGCCACCAGTGATTCTCTGACAGCGCCGACCGGGGAGCTGTTTTTT	CATSDSLTAPTGELFF
TRBV2	TRBD1	15	TRBJ2-3	NA	TGTGCCAGCACCTGGATCAGGGGGCAAGGAGATACGCAGTATTTT	CASTWIRGQGDTQYF
TRBV5-1	TRBD1	15	TRBJ2-7	NA	TGCGCCAGCAGCTTGGCAGGGACAGGGGCCGACGAGCAGTACTTC	CASSLAGTGADEQYF
TRBV6-1	NA	16	TRBJ1-5	NA	TGTGCCAGCAGTGAAGCGGTACAGGGACCCAATCAGCCCCAGCATTTT	CASSEAVQGPNQPQHF
TRBV5-1	NA	16	TRBJ2-1	NA	TGCGCCAGCAGCTTCCGGGACACCCGATCCTACAATGAGCAGTTCTTC	CASSFRDTRSYNEQFF
TRBV5-4	NA	13	TRBJ2-7	NA	TGTGCCAGCAGCTTCGGGTCCTCCTACGAGCAGTACTTC	CASSFGSSYEQYF
TRBV2	NA	15	TRBJ1-6	NA	TGTGCCAGCAGTGAAAGGGGTCAGGGAAATTCACCCCTCCACTTT	CASSERGQGNSPLHF
TRBV10-3	NA	13	TRBJ1-5	NA	TGTGCCATCAGTGAACAGGTACATCAGCCCCAGCATTTT	CAISEQVHQPQHF
TRBV10-2	NA	14	TRBJ1-3	NA	TGCGCCAGCACCCCCCCTGGAGTGGGAAACACCATATATTTT	CASTPPGVGNTIYF
TRBV4-2	TRBD1	14	TRBJ1-1	NA	TGTGCCAGCAGCCAAGGCGGGACAGTGGAGAAAGCTTTCTTT	CASSQGGTVEKAFF
TRBV27	NA	14	TRBJ1-1	NA	TGTGCCAGCAGTTCCTTATATCTAGGGGCTGAAGCTTTCTTT	CASSSLYLGAEAFF
TRBV6-1	TRBD1	17	TRBJ1-6	NA	TGTGCCAGCAGTGTCGGACAGGGTTTGACCTATAATTCACCCCTCCACTTT	CASSVGQGLTYNSPLHF
TRBV5-4	TRBD1	12	TRBJ1-2	NA	TGTGCCAGCAGCACAGGACAGGATGGCTACACCTTC	CASSTGQDGYTF
TRBV4-1	TRBD1	14	TRBJ1-2	NA	TGCGCCAGCAGCCGGACGACAGGGAACTATGGCTACACCTTC	CASSRTTGNYGYTF
TRBV6-5	NA	14	TRBJ1-5	NA	TGTGCCAGCAGTAAACACGTAAGCAATCAGCCCCAGCATTTT	CASSKHVSNQPQHF
TRBV19	TRBD1	15	TRBJ1-2	NA	TGTGCCAGCCATCCGGGACAGGGGAGAGGCTATGGCTACACCTTC	CASHPGQGRGYGYTF
TRBV19	TRBD1	13	TRBJ1-6	NA	TGTGCCAGTAACAGGGGGAAGAATTCACCCCTCCACTTT	CASNRGKNSPLHF
TRBV10-3	TRBD1	12	TRBJ1-2	NA	TGTGCCATCAGTACAGGGGGCGGGGGCTACACCTTC	CAISTGGGGYTF
TRBV7-2	TRBD1	13	TRBJ1-3	few	TGTGCCAGCAGCGGACAGGGAGGAAACACCATATATTTT	CASSGQGGNTIYF
TRBV3-1/TRBV3-2	NA	14	TRBJ1-1	NA	TGTGCCAGCAGCCCTAGCGCGGGGCAGGGCGAAGCTTTCTTT	CASSPSAGQGEAFF
TRBV12-5	TRBD1	15	TRBJ1-4	NA	TGTGCTAGTGGTCCGGAAGACAGGGGGGATGAAAAACTGTTTTTT	CASGPEDRGDEKLFF
TRBV6-1	NA	15	TRBJ2-1	NA	TGTGCCAGCAGTGATGGGACACTCTCCTACAATGAGCAGTTCTTC	CASSDGTLSYNEQFF
TRBV12-5	TRBD1	14	TRBJ1-6	NA	TGTGCTAGTGGATCACAGGGGGCGGAATCACCCCTCCACTTT	CASGSQGAESPLHF
TRBV18	NA	14	TRBJ1-4	NA	TGTGCCAGCTCAGCGACAGCAACTAATGAAAAACTGTTTTTT	CASSATATNEKLFF